This TCR beta chain was recorded in a study of T cells in Graves' hyperthyroidism and ophthalmopathy. Whole-study results and caveats: Ophthalmopathy prediction by the model preceded onset by a median roughly 6 months. Most clonotypes expanded in thyroid above 0.001 were likewise present in blood.

Newly diagnosed hyperthyroidism, duration under 2 months, in patients aged 18 to 65. On this clonotype itself: Its antigen is not known.

Trimming cost V 6 bases and J 8 bases; bases outside gene matches: 12. The CDR3 loop spans 15 amino acids. CDR1 MDHEN and CDR2 SYDVKM come from the germline V gene. TCR beta CDR3 sequences were amplified from RNA transcripts. The TCR CDR3 first-round RT-PCR relied on the HTBI primer set. TCRdb analysed the multiplex PCR reads with MiXCR anew, one entry per CDR3 protein. The sample includes more than 500,000 distinct CDR3 sequences, 15% to 20% of them seen just once. This TCR came from a woman under 40 with Graves' hyperthyroidism. The sequenced sample was blood. This chain uses TRBV28 with TRBJ1-2; 10 bases are shared with TRBD1. The CDR3, as DNA: TGTGCCAGCAGCTCCCCGACAGGGGGCTTCTTGGGCTACACCTTC. It specifies CASSSPTGGFLGYTF.